The source of this TCR beta chain is a study of T cells in Graves' hyperthyroidism and ophthalmopathy. This clonotype has more than one count but fewer than ten. Diagnoses used clinical symptoms, serum thyroxine and TRAb, thyroid ultrasound and orbital computed tomography. RNA transcripts served as the template for amplifying TCR beta CDR3 regions. The HTBI primer set served for first-round RT-PCR of the TCR CDR3. Using its own MiXCR run on the multiplex PCR reads, TCRdb lists one record per CDR3 protein. Of about 510,000 distinct CDR3 sequences listed, 14% are singletons. The sequenced material came from blood. This sequence was found in a woman between 40 and 55 years old with Graves' hyperthyroidism.

The CDR3: CASSEAASGSQYF. For the CDR3, the DNA is TGTGCCAGCAGTGAAGCGGCTAGCGGGAGTCAGTATTTT. This chain uses TRBV6-1 with TRBJ2-3, with TRBD2 matching over 10 bases. Germline-derived CDR1 and CDR2 are MNHNS and SASEGT. V trimming: 0 bases; J trimming: 12 bases; junction bases outside the gene matches: 3. CDR3 length: 13 amino acids.